The TCR beta chain under discussion was sequenced for a study of T cells after yellow fever vaccination. The study's findings and limits: Peak timing came faster in the weaker secondary response, day 5 versus 15.

There are a few counts of this clonotype. Its antigen is unknown. TCRdb redid the calling of the 5' RACE reads with MiXCR, one entry per CDR3 protein. The data hold roughly 340,000 distinct CDR3 sequences, with 3.5% to 4.5% observed a single time. The sequence derives from a young man who received the YFV17D yellow fever vaccine. This specimen consisted of PBMCs, obtained 5 days after the yellow fever booster vaccination.

The CDR3 loop reads CASSWDANYGYTF. The CDR3 DNA is TGTGCCAGCAGTTGGGACGCCAACTATGGCTACACCTTC. V is TRBV12-3 or TRBV12-4 and J is TRBJ1-2, with D maybe TRBD1 (5 bases). CDR3 length: 13 amino acids. With 4 bases removed from V and 2 bases from J, the gap between germline ends came to 8 bases.